The 6 T cell receptor beta chains presented below share a single source sample, sequenced in a study of T cell repertoires in cytomegalovirus infection. TCRdb processed the reads anew with MiXCR; each CDR3 protein has one entry. The sample shows some 450,000 distinct CDR3 sequences, approximately 31% of them seen only once. The sequencing input was PBMCs. Every receptor here comes from a human donor in good health (CMV status not recorded). Some clones in this sample may be carry-over from other donors' samples.

Worth noting for this clonotype: A read error may be the cause here, since a much bigger clone is one base away. The J gene is TRBJ1-1, the V gene TRBV30; a weak D match, TRBD1 (5 bases). CDR1 is GTSNPN and CDR2 is SVGIG in the germline V gene (reference sequence). The CDR3 totals 14 residues. CDR3 nucleotide sequence: TGTGCCTATCTTGCCGGGTGGAGTGGGACTGAAGATTTCTTT. It translates to CAYLAGWSGTEDFF.

The rearrangement links TRBV11-2 to TRBJ2-1, with 7 bases identical to TRBD1. This CDR3 region has 16 residues. Germline CDR1 is SGHAT and CDR2 is FQNNGV. J lost 7 bases, V lost 4 bases, and 13 bases had no gene match. CDR3 loop: CASSWFVGRGMNEQFF. In DNA, the CDR3 is TGTGCCAGCAGCTGGTTCGTGGGCAGGGGGATGAATGAGCAGTTCTTC.

V and J are TRBV30 and TRBJ1-3; no definite D call. The V and J ends lost 3 bases and 0 bases respectively, with 12 bases between them. The CDR3 covers 15 residues. CDR1 and CDR2 from the germline V gene are GTSNPN and SVGIG (reference sequence). The DNA of the CDR3 is TGTGCCTGGAGGAGGGCCGGAGCCTCTGGAAACACCATATATTTT. Residues: CAWRRAGASGNTIYF.

The chain has TRBV19 and TRBJ1-2, with 7 nucleotides matching TRBD1. V lost 4 bases to trimming and J lost 4 bases; unmatched junction nucleotides: 6. Germline V gene lookup returns CDR1 LNHDA and CDR2 SQIVND (reference sequence). This CDR3 spans 14 amino acids. The CDR3, as DNA: TGTGCCAGTAGTACCTCCGGGACAGTCTATGGCTACACCTTC. It translates to CASSTSGTVYGYTF.

This clonotype was seen at least ten times. The chain employs TRBV7-6 and TRBJ2-7; TRBD2 might be the D (7 bases). The CDR3 length is 17 residues. V gave up 2 bases and J gave up 0 bases, with 17 bases separating them. Germline-derived CDR1 and CDR2 are SGHVS and FNYEAQ. The CDR3: CASSLLIGGPGSYEQYF. DNA of the CDR3: TGTGCCAGCAGCTTATTAATCGGGGGGCCCGGCTCCTACGAGCAGTACTTC. The full variable domain, its missing parts supplied by reference TRBV7-6 and TRBJ2-7, is GAGVSQSPRYKVTKRGQDVALRCDPISGHVSLYWYRQALGQGPEFLTYFNYEAQQDKSGLPNDRFSAERPEGSISTLTIQRTEQRDSAMYRCASSLLIGGPGSYEQYFGPGTRLTVT.

The chain combines TRBV4-3 with TRBJ1-2; tentative D call: TRBD1 (5 bases). Trimming left V 8 bases short and J 3 bases short, with 19 bases between. The CDR3 is made up of 15 amino acids. CDR1 is LGHNA, CDR2 YSLEER, per germline. CDR3 region: CASRPRQPSDYGYTF. CDR3 bases: TGCGCCAGCCGCCCGCGACAGCCCTCGGACTATGGCTACACCTTC.